This TCR beta chain originates from a study of regulatory dendritic cells for organ transplantation. Study-wide background: LPS was added to dendritic cell cultures on day 6.

Assay used: immunoSEQ multiplex PCR; TCRdb lists only in-frame clones, some missing. The table includes about 12,000 clones, roughly 89% detected once. CFSE-labeled sorted T cells met regulatory or mature dendritic cells for over 4 days. Study conclusions and caveats: Memory CD8+ T cells were the most oligoclonal; naive cells were highly diverse.

V was cut by 2 bases and J by 5 bases, with 22 bases left in between. Germline loops: CDR1 SGHNT, CDR2 YYREEE (reference sequence). This CDR3 is 17 amino acids long. Regarding this clone: The antigen remains unidentified.

The origin of this receptor is a human donor in good health. This sequence joins TRBV5-4 and TRBJ2-5; weak D call: TRBD2 (6 bases). The specimen sequenced was naive CD8+ T cells from blood cultured with regulatory dendritic cells. The sample's subset: CD45RA+ naive T cells. The DNA for the CDR3 is TGTGCCAGCAGCTTTTGGTCCACGGTTTGGAGGGGCGAGACCCAGTACTTC. Its translation: CASSFWSTVWRGETQYF. Full variable domain (rest looked up from reference TRBV5-4 and TRBJ2-5): ETGVTQSPTHLIKTRGQQVTLRCSSQSGHNTVSWYQQALGQGPQFIFQYYREEENGRGNFPPRFSGLQFPNYSSELNVNALELDDSALYLCASSFWSTVWRGETQYFGPGTRLLVL.